This TCR beta chain was observed in a study of PD-L1 blockade in urothelial cancer. Clones were read by immunoSEQ multiplex PCR, and TCRdb kept only the in-frame ones, dropping some. The table has about 43,000 clones, around 89% seen once. V lost 2 bases and J lost 8, with 12 bases in between. CDR3 length: 14 residues. Germline CDR1 and CDR2: SEHNR and FQNEAQ (reference sequence). The V and J genes are TRBV7-9 and TRBJ1-4; no clear D. The TCR sequence derives from a woman aged 55-70 years with urothelial cancer. Sequenced material: PBMCs, taken around atezolizumab (anti-PD-L1) treatment. DNA of the CDR3: TGTGCCAGCAGCTTAATGTCGTCGGGGGAAAAACTGTTTTTT. It translates to CASSLMSSGEKLFF.